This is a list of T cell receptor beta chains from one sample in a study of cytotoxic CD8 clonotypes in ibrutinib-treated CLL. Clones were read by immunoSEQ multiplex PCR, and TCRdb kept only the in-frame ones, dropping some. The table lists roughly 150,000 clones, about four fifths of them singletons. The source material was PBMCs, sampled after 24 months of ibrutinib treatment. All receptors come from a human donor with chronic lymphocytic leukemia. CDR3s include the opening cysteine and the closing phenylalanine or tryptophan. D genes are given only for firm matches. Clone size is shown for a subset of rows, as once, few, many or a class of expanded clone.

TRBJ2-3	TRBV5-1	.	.	TGCGCCAGCAGCTTGTTAACGGGGGCCCCCCCGGGTACGCAGTATTTT	CASSLLTGAPPGTQYF
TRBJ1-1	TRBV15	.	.	TGTGCCACCAGCAGAGATCTACTGGATCTCTATTTCGGGGAAGGTGAAGCTTTCTTT	CATSRDLLDLYFGEGEAFF
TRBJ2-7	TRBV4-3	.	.	TGCGCCAGCAGCAAAGGAGCGGCCCAGGAGGGTTACGAGCAGTACTTC	CASSKGAAQEGYEQYF
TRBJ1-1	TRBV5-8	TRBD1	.	TGTGCCAGCAGCAAGGGGACAGTGAACACTGAAGCTTTCTTT	CASSKGTVNTEAFF
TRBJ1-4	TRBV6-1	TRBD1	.	TGTGCCAGCAGTGAAGCGCTTCCCACAGGGGTATTGGAAAAACTGTTTTTT	CASSEALPTGVLEKLFF
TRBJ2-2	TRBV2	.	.	TGTGCCAGCAGTAGGGACGGCTACACCGGGGAGCTGTTTTTT	CASSRDGYTGELFF
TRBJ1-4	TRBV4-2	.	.	TGTGCCAGCAGCCCTTCCCGGGAAGCAACTAATGAAAAACTGTTTTTT	CASSPSREATNEKLFF
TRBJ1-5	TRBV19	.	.	TGTGCCAGTAAGGGGCAGGTTAATCAGCCCCAGCATTTT	CASKGQVNQPQHF
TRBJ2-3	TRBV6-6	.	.	TGTGCCAGCAGCATAGGGGGGCAGGGTGGGAATACGCAGTATTTT	CASSIGGQGGNTQYF
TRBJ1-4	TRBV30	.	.	TGTGCCTGGAGTGCAGGGTCTCGGAATAATGAAAAACTGTTTTTT	CAWSAGSRNNEKLFF
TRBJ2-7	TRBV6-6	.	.	TGTGCCAGCAGTTACGGTAGAGCGAACAGGGTTACCGAGCAGTACTTC	CASSYGRANRVTEQYF
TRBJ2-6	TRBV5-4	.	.	TGTGCCAGCAGCTCGCGGACTCTCCCTGGACCTGGGGCCAACGTCCTGACTTTC	CASSSRTLPGPGANVLTF
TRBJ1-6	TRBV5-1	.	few	TGCGCCAGCAGCTACAGGGCGGATTCACCCCTCCACTTT	CASSYRADSPLHF
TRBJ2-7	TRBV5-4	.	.	TGTGCCAGCAGCTTGGGGGGCAAAGGGTACGAGCAGTACTTC	CASSLGGKGYEQYF
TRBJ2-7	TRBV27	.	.	TGTGCCAGCAGCCAAAGAGGACACGAGCAGTACTTC	CASSQRGHEQYF
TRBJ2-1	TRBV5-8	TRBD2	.	TGTGCCAGCGCAGATGGACTAGCGGGACACAATGAGCAGTTCTTC	CASADGLAGHNEQFF
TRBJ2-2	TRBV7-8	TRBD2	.	TGTGCCAGCAGCCGTGGCCTACTAGCGGGGGGCACCGGGGAGCTGTTTTTT	CASSRGLLAGGTGELFF
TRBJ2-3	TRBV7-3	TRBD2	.	TGTGCCAGCAGCTTAATCGGGACTAGCGGGAGTGATACGCAGTATTTT	CASSLIGTSGSDTQYF
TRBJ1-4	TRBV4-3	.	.	TGCGCCAGCAGCTACCGCCCTGGAGTTAGTGAAAAACTGTTTTTT	CASSYRPGVSEKLFF
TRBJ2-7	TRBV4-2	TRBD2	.	TGTGCCAGCAGCCATACGGGACTAGCGGGGCCCGAGCAGTACTTC	CASSHTGLAGPEQYF
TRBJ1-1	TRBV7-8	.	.	TGTGCCAGCAGCTTAAACGGGGTGCAGCGGGACACTGAAGCTTTCTTT	CASSLNGVQRDTEAFF
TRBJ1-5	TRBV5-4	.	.	TGTGCCACTCACAGGGAGGGCTCCAATCAGCCCCAGCATTTT	CATHREGSNQPQHF
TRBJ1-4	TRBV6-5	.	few	TGTGCCAGCAGTGCCACCATCCTGGGTGGGAAACTGTTTTTT	CASSATILGGKLFF
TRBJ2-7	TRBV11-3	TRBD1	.	TGTGCCAGCAGCCGCGCAGGGGGCCCCTACGAGCAGTACTTC	CASSRAGGPYEQYF
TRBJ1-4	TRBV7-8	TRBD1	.	TGTGCCAGCAGCCTAAAAACAGGGGCTGATGAAAAACTGTTTTTT	CASSLKTGADEKLFF
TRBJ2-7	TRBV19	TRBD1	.	TGTGCCAGTAGTAGTGGGACAGGGGACGAGCAGTACTTC	CASSSGTGDEQYF
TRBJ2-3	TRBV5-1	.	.	TGCGCCAGCAGCGTACCACCCCGGGAGTCGAGGACAGATACGCAGTATTTT	CASSVPPRESRTDTQYF
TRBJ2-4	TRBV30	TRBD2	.	TGTGCCTGGAGTCGCGGGGGTAACATTCAGTACTTC	CAWSRGGNIQYF
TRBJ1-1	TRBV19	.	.	TGTGCCAGTAGTATAGGGGTAAGGATGCGTGGCACTGAAGCTTTCTTT	CASSIGVRMRGTEAFF
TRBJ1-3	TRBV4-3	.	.	TGCGCCAGCAGCCAAGGCCCGGGGGGGAGCTCTGGAAACACCATATATTTT	CASSQGPGGSSGNTIYF
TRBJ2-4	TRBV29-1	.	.	TGCAGCGGCCAACTAACCAAAAACATTCAGTACTTC	CSGQLTKNIQYF
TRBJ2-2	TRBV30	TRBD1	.	TGTGCCCGAGGGACAGAAGAGTGGACCGGGGAGCTGTTTTTT	CARGTEEWTGELFF
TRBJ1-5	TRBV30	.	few	TGTGCCTGGAGCGCCGCTGTGAGTCAGCCCCAGCATTTT	CAWSAAVSQPQHF
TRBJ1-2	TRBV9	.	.	TGTGCCAGCAGGTCCCTGGGGACCGATGGCTACACCTTC	CASRSLGTDGYTF
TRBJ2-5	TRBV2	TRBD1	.	TGTGCCAGCAGGCCGGGACAGGGAGTAGAGACCCAGTACTTC	CASRPGQGVETQYF
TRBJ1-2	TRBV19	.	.	TGTGCCAGTACTGACCTTCTGGCAGGGGATGGCTACACCTTC	CASTDLLAGDGYTF
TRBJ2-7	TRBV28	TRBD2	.	TGTGCCAGCAGGGGACTAGCGGAGAGACCCTACGAGCAGTACTTC	CASRGLAERPYEQYF
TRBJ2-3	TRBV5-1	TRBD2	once	TGCGCCAGCAGCTTGGCCAGGACTAGCGGGAGGGCCGGGTTTGCAGATACGCAGTATTTT	CASSLARTSGRAGFADTQYF
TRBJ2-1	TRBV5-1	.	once	TGCGCCAGCAGCCCATACAATACGATTAATGAGCAGTTCTTC	CASSPYNTINEQFF
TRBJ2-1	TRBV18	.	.	TGTGCCAGCTCACCGCCACTAGCAGTCTACAATGAGCAGTTCTTC	CASSPPLAVYNEQFF
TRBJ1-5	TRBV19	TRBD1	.	TGTGCCAGTAGTATGGCGAGACAGGGAGGCAATCAGCCCCAGCATTTT	CASSMARQGGNQPQHF
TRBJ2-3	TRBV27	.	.	TGTGCCAGCAGAGTGGGCAGGGCACCTAGCACAGATACGCAGTATTTT	CASRVGRAPSTDTQYF
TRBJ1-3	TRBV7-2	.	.	TGTGCCAGCAGCTTAGCGAGAAACACCATATATTTT	CASSLARNTIYF
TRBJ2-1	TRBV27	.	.	TGTGCCAGCAGTTTAATAGTCAACAATGAGCAGTTCTTC	CASSLIVNNEQFF
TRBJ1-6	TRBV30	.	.	TGTGCCTGGAGTCTTAATGAAGGAGGGGCCCACTTT	CAWSLNEGGAHF
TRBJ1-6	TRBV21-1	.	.	TGTGCCAGCAGCAATCGGAGTGTAGGGTTTTGGTCCTATAATTCACCCCTCCACTTT	CASSNRSVGFWSYNSPLHF
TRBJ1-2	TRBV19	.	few	.	CAIRRAGVDGYTF
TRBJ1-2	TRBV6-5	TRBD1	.	TGTGCCAGCAGTTACTCGACAGGGGGAGGTGGCTACACCTTC	CASSYSTGGGGYTF
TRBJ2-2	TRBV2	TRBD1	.	TGTGCCAGCAACCGACAGGGGAGTTTTGAGGAGCTGTTTTTT	CASNRQGSFEELFF
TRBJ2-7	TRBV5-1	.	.	TGCGCCAGCAGCTGGGGATACGAGCAGTACTTC	CASSWGYEQYF
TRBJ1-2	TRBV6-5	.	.	TGTGCCAGCAATCGGGACGGCACTAACTATGGCTACACCTTC	CASNRDGTNYGYTF
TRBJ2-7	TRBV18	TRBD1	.	TGTGCCAGCTCACCAAGGCAGGGGGCCTACGAGCAGTACTTC	CASSPRQGAYEQYF
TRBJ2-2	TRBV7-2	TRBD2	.	TGTGCCAGCAGCTTTAGCGGGGGGGCCGGGACCGGGGAGCTGTTTTTT	CASSFSGGAGTGELFF
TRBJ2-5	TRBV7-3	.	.	TGTGCCAGCAGCTTAATTTCCGGTCCGAAAGAGACCCAGTACTTC	CASSLISGPKETQYF
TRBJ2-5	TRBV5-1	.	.	TGCGCCAGCAGCGTAAGACCGACAGGTATACAAGAGACCCAGTACTTC	CASSVRPTGIQETQYF
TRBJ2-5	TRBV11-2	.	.	TGTGCCAGCAGCTTTGTGTTTATGGGCCAAGAGACCCAGTACTTC	CASSFVFMGQETQYF
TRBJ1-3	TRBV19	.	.	TGTGCCAGTCGACCGGGACATTCGGGAGACACCATATATTTT	CASRPGHSGDTIYF
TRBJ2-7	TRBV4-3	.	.	TGCGCCAGCAGCCAAGATAGGGGACTGGCCAGCTCCTACGAGCAGTACTTC	CASSQDRGLASSYEQYF
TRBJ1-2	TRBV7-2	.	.	TGTGCCAGCAGCTTAAAGAGTTCTAACTATGGCTACACCTTC	CASSLKSSNYGYTF